Listed below are T cell receptor beta chains from one sample, sequenced in a study of T cell responses to AZD1222 COVID-19 vaccine. Libraries were prepared by immunoSEQ multiplex PCR; TCRdb keeps only in-frame clonotypes and omits some of them. The sample yields around 120,000 clones, 87% seen once. The input for sequencing was peripheral blood, taken on day 0 of AZD1222 vaccination. These TCRs come from an adult in good health. Both conserved end residues are part of each CDR3. Fields, in order: V gene, D gene, clone size, J gene, CDR3 protein, CDR3 DNA. A D gene is named only where the DNA matches it firmly. Some rows have no size entry. The others give once, few or many, or a class for an expanded clone.

V gene: TRBV5-6
D gene: TRBD1
clone size: -
J gene: TRBJ2-7
CDR3 protein: CASSRAGGGFYEQYF
CDR3 DNA: TGTGCCAGCAGTCGAGCAGGGGGCGGCTTCTACGAGCAGTACTTC

V gene: TRBV6-5
D gene: -
clone size: -
J gene: TRBJ1-3
CDR3 protein: CASSYNGQGNTIYF
CDR3 DNA: TGTGCCAGCAGTTACAATGGACAGGGAAACACCATATATTTT

V gene: TRBV6-5
D gene: -
clone size: -
J gene: TRBJ2-2
CDR3 protein: CASSYSWTTTGELFF
CDR3 DNA: TGTGCCAGCAGTTACTCGTGGACTACCACCGGGGAGCTGTTTTTT

V gene: TRBV18
D gene: -
clone size: -
J gene: TRBJ1-5
CDR3 protein: CASSPGFNQPQHF
CDR3 DNA: TGTGCCAGCTCACCAGGGTTTAATCAGCCCCAGCATTTT

V gene: TRBV4-1
D gene: -
clone size: -
J gene: TRBJ1-1
CDR3 protein: CASSQGWNTEAFF
CDR3 DNA: TGCGCCAGCAGCCAAGGGTGGAACACTGAAGCTTTCTTT

V gene: TRBV7-9
D gene: -
clone size: -
J gene: TRBJ1-1
CDR3 protein: CASSLPTGRTEAFF
CDR3 DNA: TGTGCCAGCAGCTTACCGACAGGAAGGACTGAAGCTTTCTTT

V gene: TRBV3-1/TRBV3-2
D gene: TRBD1
clone size: few
J gene: TRBJ1-2
CDR3 protein: CASSHRDREHGYTF
CDR3 DNA: TGTGCCAGCAGCCACCGGGACAGGGAGCATGGCTACACCTTC

V gene: TRBV9
D gene: TRBD1
clone size: -
J gene: TRBJ1-2
CDR3 protein: CASSPRQGSSGYTF
CDR3 DNA: TGTGCCAGCAGCCCCCGACAGGGGAGTTCTGGCTACACCTTC

V gene: TRBV3-1/TRBV3-2
D gene: -
clone size: -
J gene: TRBJ2-1
CDR3 protein: CASSRWDNEQFF
CDR3 DNA: TGTGCCAGCAGCCGATGGGACAATGAGCAGTTCTTC

V gene: TRBV9
D gene: -
clone size: -
J gene: TRBJ1-2
CDR3 protein: CASSVDLSYGYTF
CDR3 DNA: TGTGCCAGCAGCGTAGATCTTTCCTATGGCTACACCTTC

V gene: TRBV27
D gene: TRBD1
clone size: few
J gene: TRBJ2-7
CDR3 protein: CASSPSTGGDEQYF
CDR3 DNA: TGTGCCAGCAGTCCCTCGACAGGGGGGGACGAGCAGTACTTC

V gene: TRBV3-1/TRBV3-2
D gene: -
clone size: -
J gene: TRBJ1-5
CDR3 protein: CASSQGRYSNQPQHF
CDR3 DNA: TGTGCCAGCAGCCAGGGCAGATATAGCAATCAGCCCCAGCATTTT

V gene: TRBV25-1
D gene: -
clone size: -
J gene: TRBJ1-3
CDR3 protein: CASSDGFGNTIYF
CDR3 DNA: TGTGCCAGCAGTGATGGGTTCGGAAACACCATATATTTT

V gene: TRBV2
D gene: TRBD1
clone size: -
J gene: TRBJ2-7
CDR3 protein: CASRAGQEPSYEQYF
CDR3 DNA: TGTGCCAGCAGAGCCGGACAGGAGCCCTCCTACGAGCAGTACTTC

V gene: TRBV4-1
D gene: -
clone size: -
J gene: TRBJ1-4
CDR3 protein: CASSQDDRRAEKLFF
CDR3 DNA: TGCGCCAGCAGCCAAGACGACAGACGGGCCGAAAAACTGTTTTTT

V gene: TRBV3-1/TRBV3-2
D gene: -
clone size: -
J gene: TRBJ1-1
CDR3 protein: CASSQGSVVFEAFF
CDR3 DNA: TGTGCCAGCAGCCAAGGGTCAGTTGTTTTTGAAGCTTTCTTT

V gene: TRBV19
D gene: -
clone size: -
J gene: TRBJ2-1
CDR3 protein: CASSIRQNEQFF
CDR3 DNA: TGTGCCAGTAGTATCCGACAAAATGAGCAGTTCTTC

V gene: TRBV12-5
D gene: -
clone size: few
J gene: TRBJ2-5
CDR3 protein: CASSGTGLYQETQYF
CDR3 DNA: TGTGCTAGCAGTGGGACCGGGCTATACCAAGAGACCCAGTACTTC

V gene: TRBV19
D gene: TRBD2
clone size: -
J gene: TRBJ2-5
CDR3 protein: CASSGGGTAQETQYF
CDR3 DNA: TGTGCCAGTAGCGGGGGGGGGACTGCACAAGAGACCCAGTACTTC

V gene: TRBV28
D gene: -
clone size: -
J gene: TRBJ1-2
CDR3 protein: CASSRGGSVPLFGYTF
CDR3 DNA: TGTGCCAGCAGTCGTGGAGGGAGCGTTCCCCTCTTTGGCTACACCTTC

V gene: TRBV19
D gene: TRBD1
clone size: -
J gene: TRBJ2-3
CDR3 protein: CASSQDRAIDTQYF
CDR3 DNA: TGTGCCAGTAGTCAGGACAGGGCGATAGATACGCAGTATTTT

V gene: TRBV19
D gene: TRBD2
clone size: once
J gene: TRBJ2-7
CDR3 protein: CAGLPSASGSYEQYF
CDR3 DNA: TGTGCCGGCTTACCTTCGGCTAGCGGCTCCTACGAGCAGTACTTC

V gene: TRBV18
D gene: TRBD1
clone size: -
J gene: TRBJ1-5
CDR3 protein: CASSPLAGTGSSSNQPQHF
CDR3 DNA: TGTGCCAGCTCACCACTAGCCGGGACAGGGTCGAGTAGCAATCAGCCCCAGCATTTT

V gene: TRBV28
D gene: -
clone size: -
J gene: TRBJ2-5
CDR3 protein: CASSLGEAGPPRTQYF
CDR3 DNA: TGTGCCAGCAGTTTAGGTGAGGCGGGTCCGCCTAGGACCCAGTACTTC

V gene: TRBV7-9
D gene: -
clone size: -
J gene: TRBJ2-1
CDR3 protein: CASRLGASNEQFF
CDR3 DNA: TGTGCCAGCAGACTGGGAGCTAGCAATGAGCAGTTCTTC

V gene: TRBV13
D gene: -
clone size: -
J gene: TRBJ2-3
CDR3 protein: CASSLGGGATDTQYF
CDR3 DNA: TGTGCCAGCAGCTTAGGCGGCGGAGCAACAGATACGCAGTATTTT

V gene: TRBV2
D gene: -
clone size: -
J gene: TRBJ2-2
CDR3 protein: CASSQRRGVNAGELFF
CDR3 DNA: TGTGCCAGCAGCCAAAGAAGGGGCGTTAATGCCGGGGAGCTGTTTTTT

V gene: TRBV1
D gene: -
clone size: -
J gene: TRBJ2-7
CDR3 protein: CTSSQDQGKMQYF
CDR3 DNA: TGCACCAGCAGCCAAGATCAGGGGAAGATGCAGTACTTC

V gene: TRBV28
D gene: TRBD1
clone size: -
J gene: TRBJ1-1
CDR3 protein: CASSSGQGLRAFF
CDR3 DNA: TGTGCCAGCAGTTCCGGACAGGGTCTACGGGCTTTCTTT

V gene: TRBV11-2
D gene: -
clone size: once
J gene: TRBJ2-6
CDR3 protein: CASSLSGTGANVLTF
CDR3 DNA: TGTGCCAGCAGCTTGTCCGGAACTGGGGCCAACGTCCTGACTTTC

V gene: TRBV20-1
D gene: -
clone size: few
J gene: TRBJ2-2
CDR3 protein: CSASPTGELFF
CDR3 DNA: TGCAGTGCTAGCCCCACCGGGGAGCTGTTTTTT

V gene: TRBV5-6
D gene: -
clone size: -
J gene: TRBJ2-3
CDR3 protein: CASSLESGSTQYF
CDR3 DNA: TGTGCCAGCAGCTTGGAGTCTGGCAGTACGCAGTATTTT

V gene: TRBV19
D gene: -
clone size: -
J gene: TRBJ2-2
CDR3 protein: CASTLVGAYTGELFF
CDR3 DNA: TGTGCCAGTACCCTCGTGGGGGCGTACACCGGGGAGCTGTTTTTT

V gene: TRBV27
D gene: -
clone size: few
J gene: TRBJ1-1
CDR3 protein: CASSLNPGMGTVNTEAFF
CDR3 DNA: TGTGCCAGCAGTTTAAACCCAGGAATGGGGACCGTGAACACTGAAGCTTTCTTT

V gene: TRBV6-5
D gene: TRBD1
clone size: -
J gene: TRBJ2-7
CDR3 protein: CASRQGHEQYF
CDR3 DNA: TGTGCCAGCCGACAGGGCCACGAGCAGTACTTC

V gene: TRBV4-1
D gene: -
clone size: -
J gene: TRBJ1-3
CDR3 protein: CASRPTVSSGNTIYF
CDR3 DNA: TGCGCCAGCAGACCCACAGTGTCCTCTGGAAACACCATATATTTT

V gene: TRBV20-1
D gene: -
clone size: -
J gene: TRBJ2-2
CDR3 protein: CSVKRTGELFF
CDR3 DNA: TGCAGTGTTAAGCGAACCGGGGAGCTGTTTTTT

V gene: TRBV4-2
D gene: -
clone size: -
J gene: TRBJ2-3
CDR3 protein: CASSQSTAGTDTQYF
CDR3 DNA: TGTGCCAGCAGCCAAAGTACGGCAGGGACAGATACGCAGTATTTT

V gene: TRBV7-3
D gene: TRBD1
clone size: few
J gene: TRBJ1-2
CDR3 protein: CASSYDRGGYGYTF
CDR3 DNA: TGTGCCAGCAGCTACGACAGGGGAGGCTATGGCTACACCTTC

V gene: TRBV9
D gene: TRBD1
clone size: -
J gene: TRBJ2-7
CDR3 protein: CASSPRDRPYEQYF
CDR3 DNA: TGTGCCAGCAGCCCCCGGGACAGGCCCTACGAGCAGTACTTC

V gene: TRBV29-1
D gene: TRBD1
clone size: -
J gene: TRBJ1-1
CDR3 protein: CSVATGGSTEAFF
CDR3 DNA: TGCAGCGTTGCTACAGGGGGCTCGACTGAAGCTTTCTTT

V gene: TRBV5-4
D gene: -
clone size: -
J gene: TRBJ2-2
CDR3 protein: CASSLERPNTGELFF
CDR3 DNA: TGTGCCAGCAGCTTGGAGAGGCCGAACACCGGGGAGCTGTTTTTT

V gene: TRBV7-8
D gene: -
clone size: -
J gene: TRBJ1-1
CDR3 protein: CASSPGLNREAFF
CDR3 DNA: TGTGCCAGCAGCCCCGGACTGAATCGAGAAGCTTTCTTT

V gene: TRBV9
D gene: -
clone size: once
J gene: TRBJ1-6
CDR3 protein: CASSEGGNSPLHF
CDR3 DNA: TGTGCCAGCAGCGAAGGGGGTAATTCACCCCTCCACTTT

V gene: TRBV5-1
D gene: TRBD1
clone size: -
J gene: TRBJ1-2
CDR3 protein: CASSGGQGATGYTF
CDR3 DNA: TGCGCCAGCAGCGGCGGACAGGGGGCGACCGGCTACACCTTC

V gene: TRBV5-1
D gene: -
clone size: -
J gene: TRBJ1-6
CDR3 protein: CASGGGTYNSPLHF
CDR3 DNA: TGCGCCAGCGGTGGAGGCACTTATAATTCACCCCTCCACTTT

V gene: TRBV6-5
D gene: -
clone size: once
J gene: TRBJ1-2
CDR3 protein: CAAHREFDGYTF
CDR3 DNA: TGTGCCGCCCACAGGGAATTCGATGGCTACACCTTC

V gene: TRBV30
D gene: TRBD2
clone size: -
J gene: TRBJ2-2
CDR3 protein: CAWTLAGASPGELFF
CDR3 DNA: TGTGCCTGGACACTAGCGGGGGCCTCCCCCGGGGAGCTGTTTTTT

V gene: TRBV19
D gene: -
clone size: -
J gene: TRBJ2-1
CDR3 protein: CASTRTDSYNEQFF
CDR3 DNA: TGTGCCAGTACCAGGACAGACTCCTACAATGAGCAGTTCTTC

V gene: TRBV6-5
D gene: TRBD1
clone size: -
J gene: TRBJ1-6
CDR3 protein: CASSYSTGFSSPLHF
CDR3 DNA: TGTGCCAGCAGTTACTCGACAGGGTTCAGTTCACCCCTCCACTTT

V gene: TRBV7-7
D gene: -
clone size: -
J gene: TRBJ2-5
CDR3 protein: CASSSGQGGEETQYF
CDR3 DNA: TGTGCCAGCAGCTCCGGACAGGGAGGGGAAGAGACCCAGTACTTC

V gene: TRBV13
D gene: -
clone size: -
J gene: TRBJ1-2
CDR3 protein: CASSRDSNYGYTF
CDR3 DNA: TGTGCCAGCAGCCGAGACTCAAACTATGGCTACACCTTC

V gene: TRBV28
D gene: TRBD1
clone size: -
J gene: TRBJ1-6
CDR3 protein: CASSQQGFNSPLHF
CDR3 DNA: TGTGCCAGCAGCCAACAGGGGTTTAATTCACCCCTCCACTTT

V gene: TRBV27
D gene: -
clone size: few
J gene: TRBJ1-1
CDR3 protein: CASSLSRGGNTEAFF
CDR3 DNA: TGTGCCAGCAGTTTATCCCGGGGGGGGAACACTGAAGCTTTCTTT

V gene: TRBV28
D gene: -
clone size: -
J gene: TRBJ2-6
CDR3 protein: CASSPGRFPGLSGANVLTF
CDR3 DNA: TGTGCCAGCAGTCCTGGTCGCTTTCCGGGCCTCTCTGGGGCCAACGTCCTGACTTTC

V gene: TRBV5-1
D gene: -
clone size: -
J gene: TRBJ2-7
CDR3 protein: CASSRDGTATYEQYF
CDR3 DNA: TGCGCCAGCAGCCGAGACGGGACGGCCACCTACGAGCAGTACTTC

V gene: TRBV2
D gene: TRBD1
clone size: -
J gene: TRBJ1-2
CDR3 protein: CASRSGGEYGYTF
CDR3 DNA: TGTGCCAGCAGATCAGGGGGCGAATATGGCTACACCTTC

V gene: TRBV19
D gene: -
clone size: -
J gene: TRBJ1-2
CDR3 protein: CASARKLNNYGYTF
CDR3 DNA: TGTGCCAGTGCACGAAAGCTTAATAACTATGGCTACACCTTC

V gene: TRBV7-2
D gene: TRBD2
clone size: -
J gene: TRBJ2-7
CDR3 protein: CASSLTWVGLAVTYEQYF
CDR3 DNA: TGTGCCAGCAGCTTAACATGGGTGGGACTAGCGGTCACCTACGAGCAGTACTTC